This T cell receptor beta chain was captured in a study of cytomegalovirus exposure and HLA in healthy donors. Study in general: The 120 validation repertoires and the approximately 700 first-cohort repertoires shared a platform, a later analysis reported. General study results and limits: Through in vitro validation, a few CMV-associated chains were shown to be specific for CMV antigens.

Assay used: immunoSEQ multiplex PCR; TCRdb lists only in-frame clones, some missing. The sample lists more than 75,000 clones; about 92% were seen once. A remark on this clone: The target antigen is unknown.

CDR3 length equals 12 residues. CDR1 ENHRY and CDR2 SYGVKD come from the germline V gene. Between the trimmed V and J ends, which lost 10 bases and 10 bases, there was a span of 17 bases. This clonotype was sampled from a man between 18 and 35 years old in good health and CMV-seronegative. Sequencing was done on a sample of PBMCs. The chain has TRBV10-3 and TRBJ2-1; D is possibly TRBD1 (5 bases). Here the CDR3 DNA reads TGTGCCACCGGTAGGGGTAGCAGCGAGCAGTTCTTC. As protein: CATGRGSSEQFF.